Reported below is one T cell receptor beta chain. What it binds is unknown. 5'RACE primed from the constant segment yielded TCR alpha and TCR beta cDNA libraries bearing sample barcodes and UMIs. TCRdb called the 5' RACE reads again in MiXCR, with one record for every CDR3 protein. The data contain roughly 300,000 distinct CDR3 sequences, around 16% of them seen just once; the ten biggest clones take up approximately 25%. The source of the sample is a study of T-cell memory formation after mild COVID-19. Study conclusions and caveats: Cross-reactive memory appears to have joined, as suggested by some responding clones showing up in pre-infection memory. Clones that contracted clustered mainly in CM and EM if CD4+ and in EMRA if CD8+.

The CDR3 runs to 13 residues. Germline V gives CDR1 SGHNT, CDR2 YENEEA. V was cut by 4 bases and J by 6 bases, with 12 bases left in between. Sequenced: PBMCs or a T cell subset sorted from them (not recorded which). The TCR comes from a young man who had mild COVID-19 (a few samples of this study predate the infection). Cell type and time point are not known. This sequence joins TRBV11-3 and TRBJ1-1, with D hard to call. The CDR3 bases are TGTGCCAGCAGCTCCACGGGGTCCCCTGAAGCTTTCTTT. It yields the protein CASSSTGSPEAFF. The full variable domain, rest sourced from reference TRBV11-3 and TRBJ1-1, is EAGVVQSPRYKIIEKKQPVAFWCNPISGHNTLYWYLQNLGQGPELLIRYENEEAVDDSQLPKDRFSAERLKGVDSTLKIQPAELGDSAVYLCASSSTGSPEAFFGQGTRLTVV.